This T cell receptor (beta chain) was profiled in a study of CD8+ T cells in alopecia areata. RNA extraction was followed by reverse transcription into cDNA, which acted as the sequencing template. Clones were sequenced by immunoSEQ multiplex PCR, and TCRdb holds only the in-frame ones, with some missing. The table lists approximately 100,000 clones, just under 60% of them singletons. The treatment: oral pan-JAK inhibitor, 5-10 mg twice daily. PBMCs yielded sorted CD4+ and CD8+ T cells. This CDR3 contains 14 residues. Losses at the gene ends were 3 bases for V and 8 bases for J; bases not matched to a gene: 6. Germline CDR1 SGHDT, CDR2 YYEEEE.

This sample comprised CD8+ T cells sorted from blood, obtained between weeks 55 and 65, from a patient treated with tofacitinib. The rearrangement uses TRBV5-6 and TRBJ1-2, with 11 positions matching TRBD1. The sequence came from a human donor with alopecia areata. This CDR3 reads CASSYGQGAVGYTF. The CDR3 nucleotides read TGTGCCAGCAGCTACGGACAGGGGGCGGTCGGCTACACCTTC.